This TCR beta chain emerged from a study of T cell repertoires in cytomegalovirus infection (dated by TCRdb to the late 2010s). Study-wide context: Because public TCR beta signatures pointed to carriage of CMV infection together with the matching HLA type, the HLA type of each donor mattered for the analysis. Points the paper makes about the study in general: In the ex vivo response, HLA-C-restricted CMV-specific TCR beta clonotypes were dominant, and in two of eight donors the single most frequent clonotype came from this HLA-C-restricted group. Cumulative frequency of public TCR beta family members discriminated carriers of CMV infection plus the relevant HLA type in this cohort and an independent approximately 360-donor cohort.

The sequencer was an Illumina HiSeq 1500. In TCRdb, the public reads were trimmed at Q25 with fastp and aligned with MiXCR, with productive beta chains retained. Merged by CDR3 protein, the rows form single entries marked with the most common genes and DNA. Recorded for this sample are roughly 230,000 distinct CDR3 sequences; over 9% of them occurred a single time. The ten largest clones add up to 1.5% to 2% of the sample. The CDR3 runs 18 residues from the cysteine to the phenylalanine. Here the CDR3 DNA is all that survives: 54 bases in frame from base 1. V is pruned by 5 bases and J by 7 bases, leaving 16 bases of the junction without a gene match. Taken from the germline V gene, the CDR1 and CDR2 loops are SGHVS and FQNEAQ. Remarks on this clonotype: The antigen it binds to is not known. One base away there is no much larger clone; base qualities are not given.

Sequencing was carried out using PBMCs. The clonotype originates from a human donor in good health (CMV status not recorded). Some clones in this sample may be carry-over from other donors' samples. The sequence is built from TRBV7-8 and TRBJ2-1; a stretch of 11 junction bases matches TRBD2. The DNA is as follows: TGTGCCAGCAGCCCCGGGGGTAGCGGGAGGGCCGGAGCAAATGAGCAGTTCTTC. It translates as CASSPGGSGRAGANEQFF.